The sequence of this TCR beta chain was determined in a study of breast tumors, draining lymph nodes, adjacent tissues. Points from the study as a whole: Tumor T cell lymph node origin was a supported hypothesis, not proven. Findings are consistent with lymph node origin and intratumoral expansion of most tumor T cells. Tumor repertoires ranked between lymph nodes and nontumor tissue in diversity, with V and J gene preferences. Luminal-like breast cancer showed significantly greater tumor-nontumor repertoire similarity than basal-like breast cancer did.

This CDR3 is 11 amino acids long. Germline-derived CDR1 and CDR2 are DFQATT and SNEGSKA (reference sequence). This clonotype was detected ten times or more. The target antigen is unknown. A much larger clone lies a single base off, so this may be a read error. MiXCR was run by TCRdb on the multiplex PCR reads, yielding one entry per CDR3 protein. The sample comprises about 21,000 distinct CDR3 sequences, roughly 58% of which are singletons, and roughly an eighth rests with the top ten. This TCR derives from a female donor with breast cancer. Some clones in this sample may be carry-over from other donors' samples. The specimen was breast tumor tissue. The gene calls are TRBV20-1 and TRBJ2-7, with a weak D call TRBD1 (5 bases). The CDR3 coding sequence is TGCAGTGCTACCCTAGGACACGAGCAGTCCTTC. Its protein is CSATLGHEQSF.